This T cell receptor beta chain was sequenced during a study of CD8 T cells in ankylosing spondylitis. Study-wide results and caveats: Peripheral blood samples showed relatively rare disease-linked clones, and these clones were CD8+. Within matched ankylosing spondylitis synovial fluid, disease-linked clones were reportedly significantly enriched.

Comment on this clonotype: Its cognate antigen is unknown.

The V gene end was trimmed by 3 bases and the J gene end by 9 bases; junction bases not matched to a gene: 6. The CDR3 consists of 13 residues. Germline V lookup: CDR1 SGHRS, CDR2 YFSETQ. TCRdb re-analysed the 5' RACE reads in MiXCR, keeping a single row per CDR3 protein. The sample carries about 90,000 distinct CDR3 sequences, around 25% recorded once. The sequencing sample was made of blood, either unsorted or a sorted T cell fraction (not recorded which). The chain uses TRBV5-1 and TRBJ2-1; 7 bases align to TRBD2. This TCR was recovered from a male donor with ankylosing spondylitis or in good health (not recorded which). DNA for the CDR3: TGCGCCAGCAGCTCCGGGAGGTACGGTGAGCAGTTCTTC. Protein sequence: CASSSGRYGEQFF.